Listed below are T cell receptor beta chains from one sample, sequenced in a study of cytomegalovirus exposure and HLA in healthy donors. The protocol was immunoSEQ multiplex PCR, while the TCRdb copy is restricted to in-frame clones and leaves out a portion. The sample yields 30,000 to 45,000 clones, roughly 80% seen once. Material: PBMCs. All receptors derive from a woman between 40 and 50 years old in good health and CMV-seronegative. Both conserved end residues are part of each CDR3. Fields, in order: V gene, J gene, CDR3 protein.

v_gene: TRBV28
j_gene: TRBJ2-5
CDR3aa: CASSPRQGRETQYF

v_gene: TRBV6-4
j_gene: TRBJ2-1
CDR3aa: CASSREAGGAYNEQFF

v_gene: TRBV4-1
j_gene: TRBJ2-7
CDR3aa: CASSVRDKAYEQYF

v_gene: TRBV6-1
j_gene: TRBJ1-5
CDR3aa: CASLAGLGNQPQHF

v_gene: TRBV4-2
j_gene: TRBJ2-3
CDR3aa: CASSYSSGGAADTQYF

v_gene: TRBV6-5
j_gene: TRBJ1-1
CDR3aa: CASRSTNTEAFF

v_gene: TRBV2
j_gene: TRBJ2-1
CDR3aa: CASTGQGLANEQFF

v_gene: TRBV19
j_gene: TRBJ1-4
CDR3aa: CASSIKLTNEKLFF

v_gene: TRBV5-1
j_gene: TRBJ1-2
CDR3aa: CASSLVGEDGYTF

v_gene: TRBV11-1
j_gene: TRBJ1-2
CDR3aa: CASSLGSYGYTF

v_gene: TRBV2
j_gene: TRBJ2-3
CDR3aa: CASSGLALDTQYF

v_gene: TRBV4-2
j_gene: TRBJ2-1
CDR3aa: CASSQVQGQAGEQFF

v_gene: TRBV20-1
j_gene: TRBJ2-1
CDR3aa: CSARMAGKQFF

v_gene: TRBV6-1
j_gene: TRBJ2-3
CDR3aa: CASKGVGGADTQYF

v_gene: TRBV28
j_gene: TRBJ1-2
CDR3aa: CASRGDREGYGYTF

v_gene: TRBV7-2
j_gene: TRBJ2-1
CDR3aa: CASSKSGGLNEQFF

v_gene: TRBV5-6
j_gene: TRBJ1-5
CDR3aa: CASSVGGQGGGQPQHF

v_gene: TRBV19
j_gene: TRBJ1-2
CDR3aa: CASSNFDPPGGHGYTF

v_gene: TRBV25-1
j_gene: TRBJ1-1
CDR3aa: CASNSNRGQNTEAFF

v_gene: TRBV7-3
j_gene: TRBJ2-2
CDR3aa: CASSFGVPGELFF

v_gene: TRBV2
j_gene: TRBJ1-5
CDR3aa: CASSPRTAENQPQHF

v_gene: TRBV29-1
j_gene: TRBJ1-2
CDR3aa: CSVDTYGYTF

v_gene: TRBV10-2
j_gene: TRBJ2-7
CDR3aa: CASSNSGGAYEQYF

v_gene: TRBV29-1
j_gene: TRBJ1-2
CDR3aa: CSVELGTGGAYGYTF

v_gene: TRBV6-1
j_gene: TRBJ2-1
CDR3aa: CASSPGGSYNEQFF

v_gene: TRBV9
j_gene: TRBJ1-3
CDR3aa: CASSARTGNTIYF

v_gene: TRBV2
j_gene: TRBJ1-4
CDR3aa: CASSERRELFF

v_gene: TRBV14
j_gene: TRBJ2-7
CDR3aa: CASSQRDRGLEQYF

v_gene: TRBV10-3
j_gene: TRBJ2-2
CDR3aa: CAIGLAGPNTGELFF

v_gene: TRBV9
j_gene: TRBJ2-6
CDR3aa: CASSVGGSGANVLTF

v_gene: TRBV6-6
j_gene: TRBJ2-3
CDR3aa: CASSYYRSQTADTQYF

v_gene: TRBV4-3
j_gene: TRBJ2-1
CDR3aa: CASSQRVGEQFF

v_gene: TRBV6-4
j_gene: TRBJ1-1
CDR3aa: CASSEEGIGNTEAFF

v_gene: TRBV7-9
j_gene: TRBJ1-1
CDR3aa: CASSLESQKNTEAFF

v_gene: TRBV2
j_gene: TRBJ2-5
CDR3aa: CAVPQRGGLSETQYF

v_gene: TRBV7-3
j_gene: TRBJ2-5
CDR3aa: CASSRVREETQYF

v_gene: TRBV25-1
j_gene: TRBJ2-5
CDR3aa: CASSEYIRKELQETQYF

v_gene: TRBV10-3
j_gene: TRBJ1-1
CDR3aa: CAISETGRDTEAFF

v_gene: TRBV5-6
j_gene: TRBJ1-2
CDR3aa: CASRMGQNYGYTF

v_gene: TRBV4-3
j_gene: TRBJ1-3
CDR3aa: CASSQDGGRYSGNTIYF

v_gene: TRBV6-5
j_gene: TRBJ1-5
CDR3aa: CASGTGPNQPQHF

v_gene: TRBV5-4
j_gene: TRBJ2-3
CDR3aa: CASSLPGTTRTDTQYF

v_gene: TRBV18
j_gene: TRBJ1-1
CDR3aa: CASSLSGDLSTEAFF

v_gene: TRBV5-4
j_gene: TRBJ1-1
CDR3aa: CASSLDPGIRTEAFF

v_gene: TRBV28
j_gene: TRBJ1-1
CDR3aa: CASRTNRIEAFF

v_gene: TRBV7-2
j_gene: TRBJ2-2
CDR3aa: CASSLGTQRELFF

v_gene: TRBV5-4
j_gene: TRBJ1-4
CDR3aa: CASSSTGTGEKLFF

v_gene: TRBV7-9
j_gene: TRBJ1-1
CDR3aa: CASSLERAYTEAFF

v_gene: TRBV7-2
j_gene: TRBJ2-7
CDR3aa: CASSSNGNYEQYF

v_gene: TRBV7-2
j_gene: TRBJ1-5
CDR3aa: CASSLVPEGSQPQHF